This entry features one T cell receptor beta chain sequence. The sample originates from a study of blood T cell repertoires in COVID-19. For the study at large: The United States, Italy and Spain supplied acute and convalescent COVID-19 samples.

CDR3 size: 16 residues. Deletions cut 5 bases from V and 4 bases from J, with 20 bases between. Germline CDR1 and CDR2: MDHEN and SYDVKM. Assay: immunoSEQ multiplex PCR; the TCRdb copy retains only in-frame clones and omits some. The data hold roughly 100,000 clones, with 88% observed a single time. Sequenced material: peripheral blood. This chain connects TRBV28 to TRBJ1-2; TRBD1 might be the D (5 bases). The TCR originated in an older woman with acute or convalescent COVID-19. This CDR3 is CASSPLSIDSTYGYTF. In nucleotides, the CDR3 is TGTGCCAGCAGTCCGCTTTCCATAGACAGTACCTATGGCTACACCTTC.